This TCR beta chain was recorded in a study of PD-1 blockade in classical Hodgkin lymphoma. Overall study: Patients were infused with nivolumab 3 mg/kg every 2 weeks. Study-wide findings and caveats: Diversity in CD4+ TCRs, unlike that measured in CD8+ TCRs, had risen significantly by C4D1.

Using immunoSEQ multiplex PCR, the repertoire was profiled, and TCRdb retains in-frame clones only, with some absent. Of over 50,000 clones in the sample, around 85% are singletons; the top ten hold less than 20%. Every single patient, without exception, relapsed after autologous stem cell transplantation, and brentuximab vedotin exposure varied. Complete response, partial response or progressive disease were the best responses. Trimming took off 8 bases at V and 6 bases at J, with 11 bases between the two ends. The CDR3 consists of 12 residues. The germline V gene encodes CDR1 SGHNT and CDR2 YENEEA. Note on this clone: Antigen unknown.

This TCR derives from a human donor with classical Hodgkin lymphoma. Sequencing was performed on peripheral blood mononuclear cells (PBMCs), taken at baseline. The V call is TRBV11-3, the J call TRBJ2-1; D is uncertain. CDR3 residues: CASRARVNEQFF. The CDR3 DNA reads as TGTGCCAGCCGTGCGAGAGTCAATGAGCAGTTCTTC.